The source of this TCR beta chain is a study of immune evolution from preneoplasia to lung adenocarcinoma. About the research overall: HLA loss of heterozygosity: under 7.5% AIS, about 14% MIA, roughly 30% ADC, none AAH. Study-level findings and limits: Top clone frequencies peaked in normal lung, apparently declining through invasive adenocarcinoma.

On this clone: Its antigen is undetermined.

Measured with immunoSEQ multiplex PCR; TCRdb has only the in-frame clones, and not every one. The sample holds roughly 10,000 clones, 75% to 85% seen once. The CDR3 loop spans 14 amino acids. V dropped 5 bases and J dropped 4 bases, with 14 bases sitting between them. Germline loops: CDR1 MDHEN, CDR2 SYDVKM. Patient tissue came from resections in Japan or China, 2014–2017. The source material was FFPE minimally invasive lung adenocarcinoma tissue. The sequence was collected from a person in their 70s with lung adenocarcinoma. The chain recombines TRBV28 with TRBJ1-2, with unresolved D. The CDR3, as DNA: TGTGCCAGCAGTCTAAGGGCAGACATCTATGGCTACACCTTC. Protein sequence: CASSLRADIYGYTF.